The clone carrying this TCR beta chain has a count of ten or more. The CDR3 spans 14 residues. The V end lost 2 bases, the J end lost 0 bases, and 8 bases lay between the germline ends. CDR1 is SQVTM, CDR2 ANQGSEA, per germline. The sample is drawn from a study of identical twins. In TCRdb, the 5' RACE reads were re-called with MiXCR into one record per CDR3 protein. The sample lists 500,000 or so distinct CDR3 sequences, 20% to 25% occurring once. The data also belong to a second study, concerning T cells expressing NK-cell markers. Per that paper: Several of the experiments relied on an anti-gamma-delta TCR antibody so that only alpha-beta TCR T cells were sorted. Each of a handful of donors carried dominant NKG2C+ clonotypes accounting for roughly 1.0-7.5% of CD8+ T cells.

This clonotype was sampled from a woman between 18 and 30 years old in good health. The specimen was CD4+ T cells sorted from blood. The chain recombines TRBV29-1 with TRBJ2-1, with D perhaps matching TRBD2 (6 bases). The chain's CDR3 is CSVEWDFSYNEQFF. The CDR3 nucleotides are TGCAGCGTTGAATGGGACTTCTCCTACAATGAGCAGTTCTTC.